Listed below are T cell receptor beta chains from one sample, sequenced in a study of T cell changes during pregnancy in multiple sclerosis. Only in-frame clones appear in the TCRdb table, and some are missing; sequencing was by immunoSEQ multiplex PCR. The sample contains 50,000 to 70,000 clones, 80% to 95% of which appear only once. This sample comprised peripheral blood, obtained in the first trimester of pregnancy. These receptors were taken from a female donor with multiple sclerosis, enrolled in a pregnancy study. CDR3s include the opening cysteine and the closing phenylalanine or tryptophan. Fields, in order: V gene, D gene, J gene, clone size, CDR3 protein, CDR3 DNA. A D gene is named only where the DNA matches it firmly. Clone size is given for some rows only: seen once, a few or many times, or a class if the clone is expanded.

TRBV7-2,TRBD1,TRBJ1-2,NA,CASSLSRGFLNYGYTF,TGTGCCAGCAGCCTATCCAGGGGGTTTTTGAACTATGGCTACACCTTC
TRBV4-3,NA,TRBJ2-1,NA,CASSQDWASTMGEQFF,TGCGCCAGCAGCCAAGATTGGGCTTCTACAATGGGTGAGCAGTTCTTC
TRBV7-2,NA,TRBJ2-2,NA,CASSSSRELFF,TGTGCCAGCAGCTCGTCCCGGGAGCTGTTTTTT
TRBV5-6,TRBD1,TRBJ2-7,NA,CASSEGQGASIYEQYF,TGTGCCAGCAGCGAGGGACAGGGGGCGTCGATCTACGAGCAGTACTTC
TRBV27,NA,TRBJ1-1,NA,CASSFQGMLNTEAFF,TGTGCCAGCAGTTTCCAGGGAATGCTGAACACTGAAGCTTTCTTT
TRBV4-3,TRBD1,TRBJ2-2,NA,CASSQGQGVTGELFF,TGCGCCAGCAGCCAAGGGCAGGGGGTGACCGGGGAGCTGTTTTTT
TRBV7-3,NA,TRBJ1-1,NA,CASSPTNVGTEAFF,TGTGCCAGCAGCCCCACAAACGTCGGGACTGAAGCTTTCTTT
TRBV5-4,TRBD1,TRBJ1-4,NA,CASSLGLAGGDRGEKLFF,TGTGCCAGCAGCTTGGGCTTGGCAGGGGGCGATCGGGGTGAAAAACTGTTTTTT
TRBV6-6,NA,TRBJ1-6,NA,CASIRQDNSPLHF,TGTGCCAGTATAAGACAGGATAATTCACCCCTCCACTTT
TRBV19,TRBD1,TRBJ1-6,once,CASSLPSTGNSPLHF,TGTGCCAGTAGTCTCCCCTCGACAGGGAACTCACCCCTCCACTTT
TRBV2,TRBD2,TRBJ2-5,NA,CASSSSGTQETQYF,TGTGCCAGCAGCAGTAGCGGGACGCAAGAGACCCAGTACTTC
TRBV29-1,TRBD1,TRBJ1-2,NA,CSASGTGRFNGYTF,TGCAGCGCCTCCGGGACAGGGAGGTTCAATGGCTACACCTTC
TRBV11-2,NA,TRBJ1-2,NA,CASSLDQAYTPYGYTF,TGTGCCAGCAGCTTAGACCAGGCCTATACCCCCTATGGCTACACCTTC
TRBV12-5,TRBD1,TRBJ1-5,NA,CASGLVQVAGGAGSNQPQHF,TGTGCTAGTGGTTTGGTACAGGTAGCAGGGGGCGCGGGGAGCAATCAGCCCCAGCATTTT
TRBV30,TRBD2,TRBJ2-4,NA,CAWSSPRLAGGKNIQYF,TGTGCCTGGAGTTCCCCTAGACTAGCGGGGGGGAAAAACATTCAGTACTTC
TRBV5-4,NA,TRBJ1-2,NA,CASSLGRGNYGYTF,TGTGCCAGCAGCTTGGGACGGGGGAACTATGGCTACACCTTC
TRBV2,TRBD1,TRBJ1-6,NA,CASRERQGSPLHF,TGTGCCAGCAGAGAAAGACAGGGTTCACCCCTCCACTTT
TRBV6-5,NA,TRBJ1-2,NA,CASSYGGGYGYTF,TGTGCCAGCAGTTATGGGGGAGGCTATGGCTACACCTTC
TRBV5-1,TRBD1,TRBJ1-4,once,CASSLGTGSNEKLFF,TGCGCCAGCAGCTTGGGGACAGGGTCTAATGAAAAACTGTTTTTT
TRBV19,NA,TRBJ2-2,NA,CASSPYTGELFF,TGTGCCAGTAGTCCTTACACCGGGGAGCTGTTTTTT
TRBV27,TRBD1,TRBJ2-2,NA,CASRRDRGTNGELFF,TGTGCCAGCAGGCGGGACAGGGGGACCAACGGGGAGCTGTTTTTT
TRBV7-9,NA,TRBJ1-2,once,CASSPKNPSGYTF,TGTGCCAGCAGCCCCAAAAACCCCAGTGGCTACACCTTC
TRBV7-8,TRBD1,TRBJ1-2,NA,CASSPFRQGILGYTF,TGTGCCAGCAGCCCCTTCCGACAGGGAATTCTCGGCTACACCTTC
TRBV19,NA,TRBJ2-1,once,CASTSNYNEQFF,TGTGCCAGTACCAGTAACTACAATGAGCAGTTCTTC
TRBV6-1,TRBD2,TRBJ2-3,NA,CASINGLGADTQYF,TGTGCCAGCATTAACGGACTAGGCGCAGATACGCAGTATTTT